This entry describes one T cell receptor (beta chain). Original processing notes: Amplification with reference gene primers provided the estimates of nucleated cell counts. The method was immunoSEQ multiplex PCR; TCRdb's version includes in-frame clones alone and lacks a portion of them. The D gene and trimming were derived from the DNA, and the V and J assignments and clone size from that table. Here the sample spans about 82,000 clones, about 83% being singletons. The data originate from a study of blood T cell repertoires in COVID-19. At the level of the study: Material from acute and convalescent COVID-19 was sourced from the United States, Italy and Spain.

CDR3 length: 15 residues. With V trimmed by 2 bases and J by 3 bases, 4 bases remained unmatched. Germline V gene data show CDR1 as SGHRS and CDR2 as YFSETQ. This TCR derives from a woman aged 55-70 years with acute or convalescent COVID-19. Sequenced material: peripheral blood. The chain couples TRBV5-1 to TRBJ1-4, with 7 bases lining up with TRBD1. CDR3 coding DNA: TGCGCCAGCAGCTTAACAGGGGATCCTAATGAAAAACTGTTTTTT. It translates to CASSLTGDPNEKLFF.